This TCR beta chain derives from a study of post-analysis software for immune sequencing data. About the study: Disease trajectories encompassed relapsing-remitting, secondary progressive and progressive-relapsing multiple sclerosis.

Unique molecular identifiers were present in the TCR beta cDNA libraries. Out of roughly 0.85 to 11 million T cells, some 480,000 cDNA molecules were generated. TCRdb reprocessed the PCR reads with MiXCR, giving one entry per CDR3 protein. Of more than 450,000 distinct CDR3 sequences listed, roughly two fifths were seen once; the top ten hold under 2%. Study outcomes and limitations: About 5 TRBV segments appeared more often in patients than in controls, and TRBV5-6, TRBV5-1 and TRBV20-1 were among these. Multiple sclerosis patients showed significantly lower normalized Chao1 diversity than controls did. By F measure, samples from a shared preparation batch strongly co-clustered.

This clonotype was detected once. The antigen is unknown. CDR1 SNHLY and CDR2 FYNNEI come from the germline V gene. This CDR3 is built from 15 residues. Trimming took 11 bases from V and 7 from J, leaving 21 bases between them. Sample: blood. The J gene is TRBJ1-6, the V gene TRBV2; possible D gene TRBD1, 6 bases. This clonotype was obtained from a girl aged 5-17 years with multiple sclerosis. CDR3: CAVPGRAGENSPLHF. CDR3 in DNA: TGTGCCGTCCCCGGTCGGGCAGGGGAAAATTCACCCCTCCACTTT.